Ten or more counts support the clone carrying this TCR beta chain. Its specificity is not known. The data derive from a study of CD8 T cells in ankylosing spondylitis. Study results and limitations: For ankylosing spondylitis blood, a TCR beta motif of 7 or 8 highly homologous variants appeared characteristic.

In making TCR beta libraries, quantitative 5'-RACE with molecular barcodes was used. Each CDR3 protein gets one entry after TCRdb re-called the 5' RACE reads with MiXCR. The data contain roughly 440,000 distinct CDR3 sequences, 17% of them singletons. The sequenced material came from blood, either unsorted or a sorted T cell fraction (not recorded which). The TCR originated in a male donor with ankylosing spondylitis.

CDR3 residues: CASSQELGGDTYEQYF. The CDR3 DNA reads as TGTGCCAGCAGCCAAGAGTTAGGAGGGGACACCTACGAGCAGTACTTC. This sequence joins TRBV4-2 and TRBJ2-7; D could derive from TRBD1 or TRBD2 (6 bases each). Germline values: CDR1 LGHNA, CDR2 YNFKEQ. The CDR3 runs 16 residues. V was shortened by 0 bases and J by 2 bases, with 14 bases between the two germline ends.